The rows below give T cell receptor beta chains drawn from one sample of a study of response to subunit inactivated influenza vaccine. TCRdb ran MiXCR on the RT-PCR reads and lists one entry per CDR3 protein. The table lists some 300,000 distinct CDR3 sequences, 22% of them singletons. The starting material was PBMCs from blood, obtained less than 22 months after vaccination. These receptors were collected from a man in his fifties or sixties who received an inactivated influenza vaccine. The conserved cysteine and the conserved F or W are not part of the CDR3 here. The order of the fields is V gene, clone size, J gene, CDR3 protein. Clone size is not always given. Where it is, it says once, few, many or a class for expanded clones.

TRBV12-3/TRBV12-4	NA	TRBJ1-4	ASSMTENNEKLF
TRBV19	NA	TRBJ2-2	ASSMGQANTGELF
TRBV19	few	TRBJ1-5	ASSPRDGYQPQH
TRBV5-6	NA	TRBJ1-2	ASSPQIIGHGYT
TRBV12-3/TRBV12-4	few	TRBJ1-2	ASSLAPLGVLYGYT
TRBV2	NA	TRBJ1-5	ASSEWPNQPQH
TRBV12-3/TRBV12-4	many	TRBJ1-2	ASKDVSGRGYT
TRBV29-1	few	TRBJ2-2	SARSGTVNTGELF
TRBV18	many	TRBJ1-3	ASSPTRTGVIGNTIY
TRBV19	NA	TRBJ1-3	ASSIHQNSGNTIY
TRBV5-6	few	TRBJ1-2	ASSLSGDGYT
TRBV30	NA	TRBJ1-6	AWSVLPWGQGNSPLH
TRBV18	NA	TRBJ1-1	ASSPPGLPTEAF
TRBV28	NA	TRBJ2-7	ASSLYSRIHLYEQY
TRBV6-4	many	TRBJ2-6	ASSAHGGQGANVLT
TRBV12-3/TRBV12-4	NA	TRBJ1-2	ASSERGTYGYT
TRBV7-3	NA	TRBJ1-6	ASSPGTSNSPLH
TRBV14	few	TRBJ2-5	ASSQDPPKRDQETQY
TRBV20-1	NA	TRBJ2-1	SASASGGYNEQF
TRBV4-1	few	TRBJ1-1	ASSHLLRVKNTEAF
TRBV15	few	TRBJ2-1	ATSRDHAGGYNEQF
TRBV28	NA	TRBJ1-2	ASSFLRYGYT
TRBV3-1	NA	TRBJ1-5	ASSQGVGGNQPQH
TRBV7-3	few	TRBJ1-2	ASSLSPTTGGYT
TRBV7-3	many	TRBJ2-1	ASSPSQGQNEQF
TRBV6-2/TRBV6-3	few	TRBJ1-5	ASSYYSGGASQPQH
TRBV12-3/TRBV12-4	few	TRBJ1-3	ASSLLQVFSGNTIY
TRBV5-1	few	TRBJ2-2	ASSLLGAPNTGELF
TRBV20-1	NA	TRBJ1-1	SAPPSGQGSTEAF
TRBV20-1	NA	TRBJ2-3	SASRSEGLPDTQY
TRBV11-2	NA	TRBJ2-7	ASRQNRVHEQY
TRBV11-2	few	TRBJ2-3	ASSIAAQGNTQY
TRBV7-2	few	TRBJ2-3	ASSLEYSTDTQY
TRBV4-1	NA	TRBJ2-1	ASSQDMSEQF
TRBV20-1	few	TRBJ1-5	SARQAYNQPQH
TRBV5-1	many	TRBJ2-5	ASRDSGGQETQY
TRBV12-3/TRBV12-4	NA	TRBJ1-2	ASSLNYGRGDRDGYT
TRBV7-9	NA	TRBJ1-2	ASSLSSGTGSYGYT
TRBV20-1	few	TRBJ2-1	SAQRGGRAVYNEQF
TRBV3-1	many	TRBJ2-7	ASSLGPDRYEQY
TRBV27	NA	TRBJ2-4	ASSFSGQGNIQY
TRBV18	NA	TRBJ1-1	ASSRQGIGTGTEAF
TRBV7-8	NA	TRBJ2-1	ASSLESGQYNEQF
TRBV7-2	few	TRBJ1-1	ASSLFLGLTEAF
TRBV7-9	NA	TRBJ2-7	ASSLGESGEQY
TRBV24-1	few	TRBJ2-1	ATSDSTKAAVQF
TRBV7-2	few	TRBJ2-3	ASSYASSTDTQY
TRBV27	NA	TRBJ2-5	ASSSYNQETQY
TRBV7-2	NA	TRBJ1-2	ASSYDRSNYGYT
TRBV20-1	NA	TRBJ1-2	SADDRGIGYT
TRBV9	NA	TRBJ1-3	ASSVSQGASGGNTIY
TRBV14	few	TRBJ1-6	ASSEDRASPLH
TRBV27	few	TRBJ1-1	ASSLGARGTEAF
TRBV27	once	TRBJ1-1	ASSPLPGGALGSEAF
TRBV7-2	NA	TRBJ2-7	ASAAAANRPEQY
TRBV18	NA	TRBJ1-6	ASSLTNRGNGSPLH
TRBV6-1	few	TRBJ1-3	ASHMTGGYGNTIY
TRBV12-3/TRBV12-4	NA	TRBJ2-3	ASSSSGRGPDTQY